This is a list of T cell receptor beta chains from one sample in a study of blood T cell repertoires in COVID-19. The method was immunoSEQ multiplex PCR; TCRdb's version includes in-frame clones alone and lacks a portion of them. This repertoire shows a few hundred thousand clones, approximately 86% found once; its top ten account for 3.1%. Material: peripheral blood. All receptors derive from a woman aged 18-29 years with acute or convalescent COVID-19. CDR3s include the opening cysteine and the closing phenylalanine or tryptophan. The size field is filled for only some rows; it gives once, few, many or a size class.

cdr3_aa clone_size j_call v_call
CSATRGPNEKLFF - TRBJ1-4 TRBV29-1
CASSPGLNNEQFF - TRBJ2-1 TRBV18
CASSLEWTGNTEAFF - TRBJ1-1 TRBV11-2
CASSIAAGLSYNEQFF - TRBJ2-1 TRBV19
CASSYPSDGGYVEQYF - TRBJ2-7 TRBV3-1/TRBV3-2
CASRRFAGGYTF - TRBJ1-2 TRBV19
CASSKAGRVQETQYF once TRBJ2-5 TRBV21-1
CASSGYGQGSNYGYTF once TRBJ1-2 TRBV9
CAWSPPGYEQYF - TRBJ2-7 TRBV30
CASSFLGQGNTGELFF - TRBJ2-2 TRBV28
CSVEWGSYGYTF - TRBJ1-2 TRBV29-1
CASTGVEGILFF - TRBJ1-4 TRBV6-5
CASSHPTTGGLNYSNQPQHF once TRBJ1-5 TRBV14
CASSLAETQYF - TRBJ2-5 TRBV12-3/TRBV12-4
CAISESGVFSDPSTDTQYF - TRBJ2-3 TRBV10-3
CASSGGGASNEKLFF - TRBJ1-4 TRBV9
CASSQVTGYEQYF - TRBJ2-7 TRBV3-1/TRBV3-2
CASSIPPGGGTGELFF - TRBJ2-2 TRBV19
CASSPLGQANEKLFF - TRBJ1-4 TRBV14
CASSQETRRELFF - TRBJ2-2 TRBV4-1
CASSYRGQPQHF few TRBJ1-5 TRBV5-6
CASRYESGYTF - TRBJ1-2 TRBV28
CASSHPVLGEETQYF - TRBJ2-5 TRBV7-2
CASSLGQGIDGEKLFF - TRBJ1-4 TRBV7-9
CAISGGQGALDEQYF - TRBJ2-7 TRBV10-3
CASSRDYNEQFF few TRBJ2-1 TRBV5-4
CASSPEGLARHEQYF few TRBJ2-7 TRBV3-1/TRBV3-2
CASSLPAVNTEAFF - TRBJ1-1 TRBV6-6
CASSPGTGYGYTF - TRBJ1-2 TRBV18
CASTNHNEQFF - TRBJ2-1 TRBV12-3/TRBV12-4
CASSILRGYTDTQYF - TRBJ2-3 TRBV19
CASSLGALGGQEAFF - TRBJ1-1 TRBV5-1
CASSGDSRSSGNTIYF few TRBJ1-3 TRBV5-1
CASSHKKVLHGSVGKLFF - TRBJ1-4 TRBV14
CASSPTTVQETQYF - TRBJ2-5 TRBV18
CASSLAGGSNEQFF - TRBJ2-1 TRBV5-4
CASSLQGGQYEQYF few TRBJ2-7 TRBV3-1/TRBV3-2
CSASHAGDGNTGELFF - TRBJ2-2 TRBV20-1
CATSRDPGGMLTGELFF - TRBJ2-2 TRBV15
CATSRVVQGAYEQFF few TRBJ2-1 TRBV15
CASSNSTKQIQGRGPYEQYF few TRBJ2-7 TRBV6-8
CASSLDPKRHSTDTQYF few TRBJ2-3 TRBV5-1
CATYRDRVVAEAFF - TRBJ1-1 TRBV2